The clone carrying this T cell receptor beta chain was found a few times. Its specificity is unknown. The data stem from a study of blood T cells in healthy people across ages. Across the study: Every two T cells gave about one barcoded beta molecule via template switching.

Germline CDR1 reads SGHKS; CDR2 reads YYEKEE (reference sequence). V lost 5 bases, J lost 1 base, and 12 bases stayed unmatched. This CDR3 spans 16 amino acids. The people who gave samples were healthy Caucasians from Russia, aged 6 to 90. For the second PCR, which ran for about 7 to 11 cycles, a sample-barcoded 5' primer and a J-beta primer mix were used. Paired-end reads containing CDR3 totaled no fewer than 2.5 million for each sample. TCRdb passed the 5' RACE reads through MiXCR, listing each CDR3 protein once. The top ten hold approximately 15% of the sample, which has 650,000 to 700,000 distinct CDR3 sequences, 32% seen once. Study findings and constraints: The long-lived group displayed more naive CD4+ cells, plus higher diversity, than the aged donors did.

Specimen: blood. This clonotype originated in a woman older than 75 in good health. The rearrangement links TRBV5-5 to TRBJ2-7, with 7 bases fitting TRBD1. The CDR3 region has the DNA TGTGCCAGCAGATTAATCGACAGGGCCCTTTCCTACGAGCAGTACTTC. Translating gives CASRLIDRALSYEQYF.